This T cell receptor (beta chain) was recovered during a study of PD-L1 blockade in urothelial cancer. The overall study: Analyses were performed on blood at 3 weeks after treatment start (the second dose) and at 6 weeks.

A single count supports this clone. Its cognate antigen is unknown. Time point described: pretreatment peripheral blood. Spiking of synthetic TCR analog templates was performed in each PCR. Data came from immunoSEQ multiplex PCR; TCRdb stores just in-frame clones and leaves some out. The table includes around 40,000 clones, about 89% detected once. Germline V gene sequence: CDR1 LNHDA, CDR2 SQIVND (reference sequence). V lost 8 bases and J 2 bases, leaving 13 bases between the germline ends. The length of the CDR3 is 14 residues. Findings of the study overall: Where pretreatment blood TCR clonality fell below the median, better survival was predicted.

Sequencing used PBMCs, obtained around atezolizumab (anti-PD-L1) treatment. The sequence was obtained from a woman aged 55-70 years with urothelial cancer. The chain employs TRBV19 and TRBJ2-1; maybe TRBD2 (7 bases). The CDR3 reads CASGEGGAYNEQFF. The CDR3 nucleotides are TGTGCCAGTGGGGAGGGGGGAGCCTACAATGAGCAGTTCTTC.